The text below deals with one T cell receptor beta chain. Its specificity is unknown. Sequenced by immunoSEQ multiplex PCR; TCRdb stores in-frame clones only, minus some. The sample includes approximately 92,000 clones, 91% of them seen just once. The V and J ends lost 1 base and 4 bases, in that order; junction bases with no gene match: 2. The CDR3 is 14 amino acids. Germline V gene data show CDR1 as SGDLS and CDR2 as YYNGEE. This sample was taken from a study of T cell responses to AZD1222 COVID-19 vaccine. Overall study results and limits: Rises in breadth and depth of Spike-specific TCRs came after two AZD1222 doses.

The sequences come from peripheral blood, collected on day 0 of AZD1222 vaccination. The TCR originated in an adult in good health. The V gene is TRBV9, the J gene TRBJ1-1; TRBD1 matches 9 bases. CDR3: CASSVKQGATEAFF. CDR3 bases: TGTGCCAGCAGCGTAAAACAGGGGGCCACTGAAGCTTTCTTT.